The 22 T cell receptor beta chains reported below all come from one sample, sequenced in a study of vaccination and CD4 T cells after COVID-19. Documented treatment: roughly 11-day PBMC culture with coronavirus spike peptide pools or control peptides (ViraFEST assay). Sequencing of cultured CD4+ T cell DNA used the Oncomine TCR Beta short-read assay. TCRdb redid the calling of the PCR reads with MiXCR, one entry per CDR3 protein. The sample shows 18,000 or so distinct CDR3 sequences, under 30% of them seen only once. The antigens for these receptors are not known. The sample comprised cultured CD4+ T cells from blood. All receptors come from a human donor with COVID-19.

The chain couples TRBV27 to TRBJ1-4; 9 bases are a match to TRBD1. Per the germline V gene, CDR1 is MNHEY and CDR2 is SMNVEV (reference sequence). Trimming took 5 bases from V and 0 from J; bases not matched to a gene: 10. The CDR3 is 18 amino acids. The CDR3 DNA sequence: TGTGCCAGCAGTACCGTCCCGGGACAGGGAGCAACTAATGAAAAACTGTTTTTT. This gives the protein CASSTVPGQGATNEKLFF.

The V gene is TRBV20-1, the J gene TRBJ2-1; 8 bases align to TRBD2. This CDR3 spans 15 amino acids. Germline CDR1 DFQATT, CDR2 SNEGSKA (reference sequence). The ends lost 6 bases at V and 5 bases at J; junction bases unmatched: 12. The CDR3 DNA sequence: TGCAGTGCCCAACCAGCGGGGGCCTTTGACAATGAGCAGTTCTTC. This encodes CSAQPAGAFDNEQFF.

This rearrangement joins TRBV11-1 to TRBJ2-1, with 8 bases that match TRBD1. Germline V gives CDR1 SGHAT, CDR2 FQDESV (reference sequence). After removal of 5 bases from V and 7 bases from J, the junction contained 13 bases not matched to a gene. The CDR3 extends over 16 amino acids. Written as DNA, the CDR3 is TGTGCCAGCAGCCGAGGGGGGACAGGAGGCGTTAATGAGCAGTTCTTC. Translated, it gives CASSRGGTGGVNEQFF.

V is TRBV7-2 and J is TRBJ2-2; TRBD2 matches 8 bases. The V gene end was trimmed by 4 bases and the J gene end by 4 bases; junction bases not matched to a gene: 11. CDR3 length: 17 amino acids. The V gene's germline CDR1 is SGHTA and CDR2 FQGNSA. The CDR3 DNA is TGTGCCAGCAGCTGGATGTCCGGGGGGGTGGGCACCGGGGAGCTGTTTTTT. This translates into CASSWMSGGVGTGELFF. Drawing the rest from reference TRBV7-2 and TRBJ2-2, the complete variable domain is GAGVSQSPSNKVTEKGKDVELRCDPISGHTALYWYRQSLGQGLEFLIYFQGNSAPDKSGLPSDRFSAERTGGSVSTLTIQRTQQEDSAVYLCASSWMSGGVGTGELFFGEGSRLTVL.

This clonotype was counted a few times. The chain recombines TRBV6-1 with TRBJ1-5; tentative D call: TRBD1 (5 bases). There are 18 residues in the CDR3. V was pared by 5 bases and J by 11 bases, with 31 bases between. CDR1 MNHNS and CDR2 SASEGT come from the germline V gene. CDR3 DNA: TGTGCCAGCAGTCCCCCCCCCGCATCCTTCACGGGGGACGCGACCCAGCATTTT. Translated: CASSPPPASFTGDATQHF.

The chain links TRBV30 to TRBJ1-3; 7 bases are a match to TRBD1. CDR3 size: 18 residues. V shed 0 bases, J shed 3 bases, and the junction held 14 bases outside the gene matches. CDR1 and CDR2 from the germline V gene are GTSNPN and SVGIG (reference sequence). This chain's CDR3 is CAWSVRGRGNVIGNTIYF. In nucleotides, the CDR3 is TGTGCCTGGAGTGTACGGGGCAGGGGGAATGTAATTGGAAACACCATATATTTT.

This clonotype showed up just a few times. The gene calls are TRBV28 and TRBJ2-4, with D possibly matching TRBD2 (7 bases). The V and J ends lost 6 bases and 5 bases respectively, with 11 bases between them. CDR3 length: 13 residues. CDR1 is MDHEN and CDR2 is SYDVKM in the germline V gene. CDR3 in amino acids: CASRGGGQNIQYF. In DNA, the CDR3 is TGTGCCAGCAGGGGAGGGGGGCAAAACATTCAGTACTTC.

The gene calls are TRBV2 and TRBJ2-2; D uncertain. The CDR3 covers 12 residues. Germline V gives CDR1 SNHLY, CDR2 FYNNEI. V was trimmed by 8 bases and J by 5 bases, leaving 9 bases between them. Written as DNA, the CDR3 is TGTGCCAGCCGCCCTTTTACCGGGGAGCTGTTTTTT. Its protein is CASRPFTGELFF.

CDR3 sequence: CASSFGNIGSTDTQYF. CDR3 nucleotide sequence: TGTGCCAGCAGCTTTGGCAACATAGGTAGCACAGATACGCAGTATTTT. J is TRBJ2-3 and V is TRBV7-8; D gene ambiguous. The CDR3 covers 16 residues. The ends were cut back, 3 bases at V and 0 bases at J, with 13 bases in the middle. Germline CDR1 reads SGHVS; CDR2 reads FQNEAQ.

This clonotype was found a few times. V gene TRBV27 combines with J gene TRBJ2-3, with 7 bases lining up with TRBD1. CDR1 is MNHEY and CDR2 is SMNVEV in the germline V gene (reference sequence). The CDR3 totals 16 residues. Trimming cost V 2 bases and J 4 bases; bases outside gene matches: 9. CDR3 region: CASSLGARGWADTQYF. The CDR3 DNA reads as TGTGCCAGCAGTTTAGGGGCCAGGGGGTGGGCAGATACGCAGTATTTT.

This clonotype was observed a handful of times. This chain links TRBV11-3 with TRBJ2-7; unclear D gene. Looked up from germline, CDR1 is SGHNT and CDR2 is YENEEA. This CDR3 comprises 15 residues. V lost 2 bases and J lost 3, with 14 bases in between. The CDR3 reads CASSLIASGYYEQYF. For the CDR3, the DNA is TGTGCCAGCAGCTTAATTGCTAGTGGCTACTACGAGCAGTACTTC.

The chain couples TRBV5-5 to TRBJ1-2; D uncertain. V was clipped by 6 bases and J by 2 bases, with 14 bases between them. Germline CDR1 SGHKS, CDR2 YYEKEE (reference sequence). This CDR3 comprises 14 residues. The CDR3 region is CASMPVGQNYGYTF. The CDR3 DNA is TGTGCCAGCATGCCAGTTGGCCAGAACTATGGCTACACCTTC.

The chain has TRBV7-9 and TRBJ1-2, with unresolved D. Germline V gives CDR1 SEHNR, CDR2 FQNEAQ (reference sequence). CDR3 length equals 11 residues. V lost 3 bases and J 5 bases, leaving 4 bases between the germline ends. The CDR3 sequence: CASSLLYGYTF. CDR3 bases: TGTGCCAGCAGCTTGTTATATGGCTACACCTTC.

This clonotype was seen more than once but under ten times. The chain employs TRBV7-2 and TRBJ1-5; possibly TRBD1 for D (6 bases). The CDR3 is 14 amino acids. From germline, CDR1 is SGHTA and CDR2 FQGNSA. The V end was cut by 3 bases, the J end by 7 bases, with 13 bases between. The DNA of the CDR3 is TGTGCCAGCAGCTTCCAGGGGAGAGGGCAGCCCCAGCATTTT. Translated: CASSFQGRGQPQHF.

The CDR3 reads CASSLVGAMRGANVLTF. The CDR3 coding sequence is TGCGCCAGCAGCTTGGTCGGGGCAATGCGGGGGGCCAACGTCCTGACTTTC. The genes are TRBV5-1 and TRBJ2-6, with D possibly called TRBD1 or TRBD2 (5 bases each). Trimming shortened V by 0 bases and J by 4 bases, and 14 bases separated the two germline ends. CDR3 size: 17 residues. Germline assignment: CDR1 SGHRS and CDR2 YFSETQ. The full variable domain, with the rest looked up from reference TRBV5-1 and TRBJ2-6, is KAGVTQTPRYLIKTRGQQVTLSCSPISGHRSVSWYQQTPGQGLQFLFEYFSETQRNKGNFPGRFSGRQFSNSRSEMNVSTLELGDSALYLCASSLVGAMRGANVLTFGAGSRLTVL.

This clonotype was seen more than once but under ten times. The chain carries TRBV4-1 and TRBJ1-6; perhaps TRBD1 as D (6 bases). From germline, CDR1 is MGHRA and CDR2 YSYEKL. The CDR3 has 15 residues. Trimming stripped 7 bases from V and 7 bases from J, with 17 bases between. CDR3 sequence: CASKGQLPTNSPLHF. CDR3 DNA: TGCGCCAGCAAAGGACAGCTCCCTACAAATTCACCCCTCCACTTT.

The CDR3 spells CASSLGTGVYQPQHF. The CDR3 bases are TGTGCCAGCAGCTTAGGGACAGGGGTTTATCAGCCCCAGCATTTT. The chain couples TRBV7-9 to TRBJ1-5; TRBD1 matches at 9 bases. The CDR3 loop spans 15 amino acids. Germline CDR1 SEHNR, CDR2 FQNEAQ (reference sequence). V trimming: 1 base; J trimming: 5 bases; junction bases outside the gene matches: 3. Together with reference TRBV7-9 and TRBJ1-5, the CDR3 gives the full variable domain: DTGVSQNPRHKITKRGQNVTFRCDPISEHNRLYWYRQTLGQGPEFLTYFQNEAQLEKSRLLSDRFSAERPKGSFSTLEIQRTEQGDSAMYLCASSLGTGVYQPQHFGDGTRLSIL.

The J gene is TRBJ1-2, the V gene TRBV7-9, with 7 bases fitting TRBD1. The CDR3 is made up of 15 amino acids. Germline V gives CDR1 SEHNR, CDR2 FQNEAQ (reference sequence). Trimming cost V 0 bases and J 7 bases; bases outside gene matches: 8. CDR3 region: CASSLANDRAGGYTF. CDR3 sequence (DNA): TGTGCCAGCAGCTTAGCGAACGACAGGGCGGGTGGCTACACCTTC.

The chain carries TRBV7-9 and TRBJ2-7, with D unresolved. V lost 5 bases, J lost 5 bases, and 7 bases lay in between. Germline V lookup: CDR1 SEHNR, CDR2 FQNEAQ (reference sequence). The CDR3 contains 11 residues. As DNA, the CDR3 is TGTGCCAGCAGCGTCGGAGACGAGCAGTACTTC. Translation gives CASSVGDEQYF.

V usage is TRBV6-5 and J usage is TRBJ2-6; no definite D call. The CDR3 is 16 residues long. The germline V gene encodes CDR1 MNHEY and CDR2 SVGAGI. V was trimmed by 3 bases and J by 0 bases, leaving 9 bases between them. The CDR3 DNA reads TGTGCCAGCAGTTATGAGCCAAGCTCTGGGGCCAACGTCCTGACTTTC. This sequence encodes CASSYEPSSGANVLTF.

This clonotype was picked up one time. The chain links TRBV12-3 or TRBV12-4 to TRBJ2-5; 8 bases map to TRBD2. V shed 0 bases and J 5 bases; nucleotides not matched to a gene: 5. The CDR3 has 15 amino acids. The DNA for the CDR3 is TGTGCCAGCAGTTTAGCCGGGGGGGCCGGGGAGACCCAGTACTTC. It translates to CASSLAGGAGETQYF.

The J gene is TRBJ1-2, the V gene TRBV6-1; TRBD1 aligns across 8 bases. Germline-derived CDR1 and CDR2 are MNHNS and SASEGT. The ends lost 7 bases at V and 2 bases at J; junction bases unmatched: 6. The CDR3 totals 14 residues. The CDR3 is CASNPGQENYGYTF. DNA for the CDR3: TGTGCCAGCAACCCGGGACAGGAGAACTATGGCTACACCTTC.